This T cell receptor beta chain was identified in a study of blood T cell repertoires in COVID-19. Across the whole study: T cells, B-cell-depleted T cells, or PBMCs provided the cDNA or gDNA that served as material.

Participants, about 18 to 90 years old, spanned 25 or so US areas. The length of the CDR3 is 15 residues. Germline V lookup: CDR1 KGHSH, CDR2 LQKENI. The germline V and J ends were trimmed by 6 bases and 9 bases, with 20 bases remaining between them. How the authors handled the data: Cell counts per sample came from amplifying reference gene primers. Repertoires were generated with immunoSEQ multiplex PCR, while TCRdb's copy carries only in-frame clones and drops some. From that table come the V and J calls and clone size; the DNA was used to work out D and trimming. The table includes 300,000 to 400,000 clones, 90% to 95% detected once.

The sequence was collected from a woman aged 25 to 39 who had been exposed to COVID-19. The sequenced sample was PBMCs or T cells enriched from blood (not recorded which). The chain combines TRBV18 with TRBJ2-2, with D unclear. The CDR3 loop is CASSLSKRVSRELFF. The CDR3 nucleotides are TGTGCCAGCTCGCTTTCCAAAAGAGTATCACGGGAGCTGTTTTTT.